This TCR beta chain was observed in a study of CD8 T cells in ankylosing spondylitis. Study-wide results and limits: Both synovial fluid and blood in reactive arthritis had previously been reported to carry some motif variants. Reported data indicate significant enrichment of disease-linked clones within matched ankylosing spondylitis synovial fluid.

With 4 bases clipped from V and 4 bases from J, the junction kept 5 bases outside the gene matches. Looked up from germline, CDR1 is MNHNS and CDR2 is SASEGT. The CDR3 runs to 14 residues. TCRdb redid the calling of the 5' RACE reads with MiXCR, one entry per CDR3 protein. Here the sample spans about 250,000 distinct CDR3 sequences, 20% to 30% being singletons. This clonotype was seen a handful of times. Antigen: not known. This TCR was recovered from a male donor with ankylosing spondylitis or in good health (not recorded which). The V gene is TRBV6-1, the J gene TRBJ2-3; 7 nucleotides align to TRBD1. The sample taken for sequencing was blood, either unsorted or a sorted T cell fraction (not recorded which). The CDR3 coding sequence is TGTGCCAGCAGTGGGACAGGTGGACCAGATACGCAGTATTTT. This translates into CASSGTGGPDTQYF.